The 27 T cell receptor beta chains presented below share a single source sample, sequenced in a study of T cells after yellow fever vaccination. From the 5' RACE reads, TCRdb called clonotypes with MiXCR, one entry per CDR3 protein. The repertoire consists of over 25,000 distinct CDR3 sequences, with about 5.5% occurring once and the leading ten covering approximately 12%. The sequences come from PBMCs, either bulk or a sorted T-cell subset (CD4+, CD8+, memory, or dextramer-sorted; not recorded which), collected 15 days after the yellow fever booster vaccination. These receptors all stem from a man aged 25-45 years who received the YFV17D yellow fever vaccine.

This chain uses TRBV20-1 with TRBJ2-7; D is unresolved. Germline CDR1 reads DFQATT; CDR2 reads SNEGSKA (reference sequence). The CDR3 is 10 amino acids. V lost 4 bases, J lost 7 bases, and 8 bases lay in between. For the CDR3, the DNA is TGCAGTGCTATAATGTCGGAGCAGTACTTC. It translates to CSAIMSEQYF.

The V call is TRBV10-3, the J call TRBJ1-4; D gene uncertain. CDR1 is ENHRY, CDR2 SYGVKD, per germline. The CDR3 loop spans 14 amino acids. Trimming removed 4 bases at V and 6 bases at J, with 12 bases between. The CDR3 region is CAISGERSDEKLFF. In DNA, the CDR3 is TGTGCCATCAGTGGTGAGAGGTCAGATGAAAAACTGTTTTTT.

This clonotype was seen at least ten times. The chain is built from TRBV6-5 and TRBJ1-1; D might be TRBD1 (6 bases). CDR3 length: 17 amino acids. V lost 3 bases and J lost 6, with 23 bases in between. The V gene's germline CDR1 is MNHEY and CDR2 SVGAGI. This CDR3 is CASSYDLGGGHTAEAFF. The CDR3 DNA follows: TGTGCCAGCAGTTATGATTTAGGCGGGGGGCATACGGCTGAAGCTTTCTTT.

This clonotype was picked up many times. The CDR3 region is CASSAGLVAGFEQYF. DNA of the CDR3: TGTGCCAGCAGCGCGGGGTTGGTAGCGGGATTCGAGCAGTACTTC. The rearrangement uses TRBV7-2 and TRBJ2-7, with TRBD2 matching 8 bases. The V gene's germline CDR1 is SGHTA and CDR2 FQGNSA. With V trimmed by 5 bases and J by 6 bases, 12 bases remained unmatched. The CDR3 covers 15 residues.

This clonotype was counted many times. DNA of the CDR3: TGTGCCAGCAGTTCGGGACAGGGCTCCTACAATGAGCAGTTCTTC. As protein: CASSSGQGSYNEQFF. The chain carries TRBV28 and TRBJ2-1; 9 nucleotides agree with TRBD1. Trimming took 4 bases from V and 0 from J; bases not matched to a gene: 1. Germline CDR1 is MDHEN and CDR2 is SYDVKM. There are 15 residues in the CDR3. The full variable domain, with the rest looked up from reference TRBV28 and TRBJ2-1, is DVKVTQSSRYLVKRTGEKVFLECVQDMDHENMFWYRQDPGLGLRLIYFSYDVKMKEKGDIPEGYSVSREKKERFSLILESASTNQTSMYLCASSSGQGSYNEQFFGPGTRLTVL.

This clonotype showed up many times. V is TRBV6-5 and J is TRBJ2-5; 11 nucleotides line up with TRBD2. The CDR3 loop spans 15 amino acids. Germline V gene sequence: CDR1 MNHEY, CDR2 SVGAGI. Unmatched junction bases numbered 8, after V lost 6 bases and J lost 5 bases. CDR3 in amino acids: CASSLLAGVRETQYF. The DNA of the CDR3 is TGTGCCAGCAGCCTACTAGCGGGAGTACGTGAGACCCAGTACTTC.

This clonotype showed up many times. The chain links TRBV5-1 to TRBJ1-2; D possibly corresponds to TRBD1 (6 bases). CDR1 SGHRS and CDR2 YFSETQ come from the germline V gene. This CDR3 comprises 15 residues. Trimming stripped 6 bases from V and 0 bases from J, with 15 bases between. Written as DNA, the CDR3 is TGCGCCAGCACCTCCAGGGGCAGGTCTAACTATGGCTACACCTTC. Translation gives CASTSRGRSNYGYTF.

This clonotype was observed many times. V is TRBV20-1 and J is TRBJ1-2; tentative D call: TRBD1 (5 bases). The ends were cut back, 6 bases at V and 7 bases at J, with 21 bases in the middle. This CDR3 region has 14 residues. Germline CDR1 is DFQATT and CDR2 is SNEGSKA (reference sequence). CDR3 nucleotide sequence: TGCAGTGCCGTAGATACCGGGACGGCGTTTGGCTACACCTTC. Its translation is CSAVDTGTAFGYTF.

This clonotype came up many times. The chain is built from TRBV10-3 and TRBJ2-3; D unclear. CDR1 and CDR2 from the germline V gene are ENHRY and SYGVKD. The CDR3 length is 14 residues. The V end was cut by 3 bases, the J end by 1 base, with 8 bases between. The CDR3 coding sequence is TGTGCCATCAGTGAAGGTTTGGGCACAGATACGCAGTATTTT. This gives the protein CAISEGLGTDTQYF.

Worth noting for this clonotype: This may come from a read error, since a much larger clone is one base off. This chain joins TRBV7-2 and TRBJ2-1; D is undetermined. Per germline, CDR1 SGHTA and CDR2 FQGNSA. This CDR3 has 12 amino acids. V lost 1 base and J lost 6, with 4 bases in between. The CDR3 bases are TGTGCCAGCAGCTTAGTAGGCAATGAGCAGTTCTTC. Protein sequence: CASSLVGNEQFF. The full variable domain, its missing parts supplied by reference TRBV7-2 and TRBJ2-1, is GAGVSQSPSNKVTEKGKDVELRCDPISGHTALYWYRQSLGQGLEFLIYFQGNSAPDKSGLPSDRFSAERTGGSVSTLTIQRTQQEDSAVYLCASSLVGNEQFFGPGTRLTVL.

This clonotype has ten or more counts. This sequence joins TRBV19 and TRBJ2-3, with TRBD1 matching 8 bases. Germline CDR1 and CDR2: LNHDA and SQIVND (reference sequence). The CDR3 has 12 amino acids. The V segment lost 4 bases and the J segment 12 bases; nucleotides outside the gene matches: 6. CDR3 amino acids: CASSTTGVDQYF. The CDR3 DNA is TGTGCCAGTAGTACGACAGGGGTTGATCAGTATTTT.

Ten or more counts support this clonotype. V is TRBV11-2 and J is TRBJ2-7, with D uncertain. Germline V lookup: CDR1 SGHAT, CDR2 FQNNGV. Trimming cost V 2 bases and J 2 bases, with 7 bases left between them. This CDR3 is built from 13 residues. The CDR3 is CASSLLRAYEQYF. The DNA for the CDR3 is TGTGCCAGCAGCTTACTTCGGGCCTACGAGCAGTACTTC.

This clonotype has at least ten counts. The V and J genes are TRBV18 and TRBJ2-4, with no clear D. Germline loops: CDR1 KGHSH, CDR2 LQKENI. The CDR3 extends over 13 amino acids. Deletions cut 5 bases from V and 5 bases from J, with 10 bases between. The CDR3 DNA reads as TGTGCCAGCTCAACAACAACAGAAAACATTCAGTACTTC. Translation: CASSTTTENIQYF.

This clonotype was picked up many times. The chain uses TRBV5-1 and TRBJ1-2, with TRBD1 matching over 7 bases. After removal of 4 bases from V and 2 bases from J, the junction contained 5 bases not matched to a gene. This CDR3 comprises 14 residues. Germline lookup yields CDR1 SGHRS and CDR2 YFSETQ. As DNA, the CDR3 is TGCGCCAGCAGCCCGACGGGACAGAACTATGGCTACACCTTC. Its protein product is CASSPTGQNYGYTF.

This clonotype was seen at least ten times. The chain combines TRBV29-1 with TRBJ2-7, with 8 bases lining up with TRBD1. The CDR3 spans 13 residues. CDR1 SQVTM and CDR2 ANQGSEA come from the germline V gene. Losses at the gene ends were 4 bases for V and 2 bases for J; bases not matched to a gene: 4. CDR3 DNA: TGCAGCGTTGCCCCGGGACAGGCCTACGAGCAGTACTTC. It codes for CSVAPGQAYEQYF.

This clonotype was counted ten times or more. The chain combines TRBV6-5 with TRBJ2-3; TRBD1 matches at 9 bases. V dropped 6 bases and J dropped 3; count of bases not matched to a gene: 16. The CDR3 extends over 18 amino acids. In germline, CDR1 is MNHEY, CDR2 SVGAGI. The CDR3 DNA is TGTGCCAGCAGACCCCACAAGACAGGGGGAAAGCCGACAGATACGCAGTATTTT. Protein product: CASRPHKTGGKPTDTQYF.

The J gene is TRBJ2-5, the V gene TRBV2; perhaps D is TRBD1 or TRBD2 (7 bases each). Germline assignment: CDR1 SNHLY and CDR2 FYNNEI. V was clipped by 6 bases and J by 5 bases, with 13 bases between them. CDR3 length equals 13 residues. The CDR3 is CASRQGGAETQYF. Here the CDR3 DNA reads TGTGCCAGCAGGCAGGGGGGGGCGGAGACCCAGTACTTC.

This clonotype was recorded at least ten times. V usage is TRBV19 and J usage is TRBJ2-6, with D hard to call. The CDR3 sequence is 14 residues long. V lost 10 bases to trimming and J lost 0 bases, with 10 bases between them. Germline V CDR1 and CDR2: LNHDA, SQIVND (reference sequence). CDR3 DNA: TGTGCCACGAAAACCCGCTCTGGGGCCAACGTCCTGACTTTC. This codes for CATKTRSGANVLTF. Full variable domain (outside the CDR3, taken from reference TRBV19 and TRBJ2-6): DGGITQSPKYLFRKEGQNVTLSCEQNLNHDAMYWYRQDPGQGLRLIYYSQIVNDFQKGDIAEGYSVSREKKESFPLTVTSAQKNPTAFYLCATKTRSGANVLTFGAGSRLTVL.

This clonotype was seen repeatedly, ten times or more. CDR3 sequence: CASSSGFVSYEQYF. In nucleotides, the CDR3 is TGTGCCAGCAGTAGCGGGTTTGTCTCCTACGAGCAGTACTTC. V and J are TRBV6-5 and TRBJ2-7, with D perhaps matching TRBD2 (6 bases). The germline CDR1 and CDR2 sequences are MNHEY and SVGAGI. This CDR3 spans 14 amino acids. Trimming took off 5 bases at V and 0 bases at J, with 11 bases between the two ends.

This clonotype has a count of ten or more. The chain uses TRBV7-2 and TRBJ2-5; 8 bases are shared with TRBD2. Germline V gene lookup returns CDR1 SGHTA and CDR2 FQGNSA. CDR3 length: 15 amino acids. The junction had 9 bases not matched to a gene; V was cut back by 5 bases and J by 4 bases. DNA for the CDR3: TGTGCCAGCAGCCACCCGGGGGGGGGCGCAGAGACCCAGTACTTC. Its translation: CASSHPGGGAETQYF.

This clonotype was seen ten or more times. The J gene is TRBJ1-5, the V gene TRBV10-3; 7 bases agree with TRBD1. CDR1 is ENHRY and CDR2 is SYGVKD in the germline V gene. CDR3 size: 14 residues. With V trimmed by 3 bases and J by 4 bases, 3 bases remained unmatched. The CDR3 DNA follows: TGTGCCATCAGTGATGGGACAGCTAATCAGCCCCAGCATTTT. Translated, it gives CAISDGTANQPQHF.

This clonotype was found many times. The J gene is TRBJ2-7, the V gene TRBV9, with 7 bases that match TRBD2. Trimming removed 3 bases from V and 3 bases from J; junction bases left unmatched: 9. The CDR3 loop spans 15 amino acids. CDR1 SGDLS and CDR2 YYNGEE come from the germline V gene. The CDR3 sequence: CASSEGSSGYYEQYF. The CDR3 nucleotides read TGTGCCAGCAGCGAGGGGTCTAGCGGATACTACGAGCAGTACTTC.

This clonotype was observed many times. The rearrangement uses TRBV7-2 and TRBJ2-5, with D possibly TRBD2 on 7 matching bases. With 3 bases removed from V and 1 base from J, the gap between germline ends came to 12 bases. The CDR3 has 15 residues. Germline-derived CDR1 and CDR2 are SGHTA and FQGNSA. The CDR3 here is CASSFGGGPQETQYF. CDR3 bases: TGTGCCAGCAGCTTTGGGGGGGGGCCCCAAGAGACCCAGTACTTC.

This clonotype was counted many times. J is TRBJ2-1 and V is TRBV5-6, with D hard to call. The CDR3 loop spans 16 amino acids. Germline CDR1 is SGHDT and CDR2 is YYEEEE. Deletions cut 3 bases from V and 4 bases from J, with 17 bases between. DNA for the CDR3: TGTGCCAGCAGCTCCGCAATGCGTTCGTATTACAATGAGCAGTTCTTC. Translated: CASSSAMRSYYNEQFF.

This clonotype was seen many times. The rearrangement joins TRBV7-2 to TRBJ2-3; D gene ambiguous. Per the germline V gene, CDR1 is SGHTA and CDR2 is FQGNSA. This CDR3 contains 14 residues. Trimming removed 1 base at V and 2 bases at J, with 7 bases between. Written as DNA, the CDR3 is TGTGCCAGCAGCTTAGAATACTACACAGATACGCAGTATTTT. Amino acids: CASSLEYYTDTQYF.

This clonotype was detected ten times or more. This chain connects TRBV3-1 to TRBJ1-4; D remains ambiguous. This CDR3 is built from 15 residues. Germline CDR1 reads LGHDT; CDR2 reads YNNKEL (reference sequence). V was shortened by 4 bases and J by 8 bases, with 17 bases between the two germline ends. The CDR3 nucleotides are TGTGCCAGCAGCCCAGTGGGCAGTCGAGGGGAAAAACTGTTTTTT. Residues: CASSPVGSRGEKLFF.

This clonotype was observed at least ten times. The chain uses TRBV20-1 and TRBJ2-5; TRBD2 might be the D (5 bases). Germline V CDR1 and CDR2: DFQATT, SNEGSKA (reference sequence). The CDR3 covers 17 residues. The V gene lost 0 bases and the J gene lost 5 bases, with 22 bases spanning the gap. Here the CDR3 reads CSARDPGWSQNTETQYF. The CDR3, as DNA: TGCAGTGCTAGAGATCCGGGGTGGTCACAGAATACGGAGACCCAGTACTTC.